This T cell receptor beta chain was captured in a study of blood T cell repertoires in COVID-19. Study-level background: Acute and convalescent COVID-19 samples came from the United States, Italy and Spain.

TCRdb keeps only in-frame clones here, not all; method: immunoSEQ multiplex PCR. The table lists 110,000 to 150,000 clones, around 81% of them singletons. This clone occurred a few times. This CDR3 is 13 amino acids long. Germline CDR1 is MNHEY and CDR2 is SMNVEV (reference sequence). The V and J ends lost 4 bases and 7 bases respectively, with 8 bases between them. The sequence derives from a human donor in a cohort sampled during active COVID-19. Sequencing used peripheral blood. The rearrangement uses TRBV27 and TRBJ1-6; a weak D match, TRBD1 (5 bases). The CDR3 nucleotides read TGTGCCAGCAGTTCCAGGGTGAATTCACCCCTCCACTTT. This codes for CASSSRVNSPLHF.